A single sample is the source of the 23 T cell receptor beta chains below, sequenced in a study of blood T cells in healthy people across ages. The second PCR ran roughly 6 to 11 cycles with a sample-barcoded 5' primer and J-beta primers. One entry per CDR3 protein results from TCRdb running MiXCR on the 5' RACE reads. This sample has over 600,000 distinct CDR3 sequences, with over 40% found just once. The specimen sequenced was blood. The receptors were gathered from a man at least 80 years old in good health.

The J gene is TRBJ2-5, the V gene TRBV7-9; 8 positions agree with TRBD1. V dropped 2 bases and J dropped 5; count of bases not matched to a gene: 13. CDR1 and CDR2 (germline): SEHNR, FQNEAQ (reference sequence). The CDR3 contains 17 residues. DNA for the CDR3: TGTGCCAGCAGCTTATTAAACAACCAGGGGGCCAAGGAGACCCAGTACTTC. Amino acid sequence: CASSLLNNQGAKETQYF.

CDR3 loop: CASSLPNRVNEQYF. The CDR3 DNA sequence: TGTGCCAGCAGCCTCCCTAACAGGGTCAACGAGCAGTACTTC. The chain couples TRBV28 to TRBJ2-7, with TRBD1 as a possible D gene (6 bases). CDR1 MDHEN and CDR2 SYDVKM come from the germline V gene. The CDR3 is 14 amino acids. The V gene lost 6 bases and the J gene lost 5 bases, with 17 bases spanning the gap. Using reference TRBV28 and TRBJ2-7 for the parts outside the CDR3, the full variable domain is DVKVTQSSRYLVKRTGEKVFLECVQDMDHENMFWYRQDPGLGLRLIYFSYDVKMKEKGDIPEGYSVSREKKERFSLILESASTNQTSMYLCASSLPNRVNEQYFGPGTRLTVT.

V gene TRBV7-2 combines with J gene TRBJ2-4; D might be TRBD2 (5 bases). With the DNA end fitting TRBJ2-5 better, the J assignment may be wrong. The CDR3 is 14 residues long. Germline CDR1 is SGHTA and CDR2 is FQGNSA. Written as DNA, the CDR3 is TGTGCCAGCAGCGTAATGCCAGGCGGGGAGACCCAGTACTTC. As protein: CASSVMPGGETQYF.

This sequence joins TRBV15 and TRBJ2-2; TRBD2 matches at 9 bases. CDR1 is LNHNV, CDR2 YYDKDF, per germline (reference sequence). The CDR3 covers 17 residues. V lost 6 bases to trimming and J lost 5 bases; unmatched junction nucleotides: 13. The CDR3 DNA reads as TGTGCCACCAGTAACCCCTCGCGGGAGGGCCAGACCGGGGAGCTGTTTTTT. This gives the protein CATSNPSREGQTGELFF.

The chain links TRBV20-1 to TRBJ2-4, with TRBD1 as a possible D gene (8 bases). The J call is doubtful: the DNA matches TRBJ2-7 better. The CDR3 sequence is 14 residues long. Germline CDR1 DFQATT, CDR2 SNEGSKA (reference sequence). CDR3 sequence: CSATTDRGLSEQYF. DNA of the CDR3: TGCAGTGCTACCACCGACAGGGGACTAAGCGAGCAGTACTTC.

The chain joins TRBV5-4 to TRBJ1-4; D remains unclear. The CDR3 runs to 13 residues. Germline V CDR1 and CDR2: SGHNT, YYREEE (reference sequence). The V end lost 0 bases, the J end lost 7 bases, and 7 bases lay between the germline ends. CDR3 DNA sequence: TGTGCCAGCAGCTTGGCTTCGACTGAAAAACTGTTTTTT. As protein: CASSLASTEKLFF.

This chain joins TRBV3-1 and TRBJ2-1; no clear D. The CDR3 consists of 14 residues. The V gene's germline CDR1 is LGHDT and CDR2 YNNKEL (reference sequence). Trimming cost V 4 bases and J 4 bases, with 11 bases left between them. The CDR3 reads CASSPSSPYNEQFF. The CDR3 DNA reads TGTGCCAGCAGCCCCTCCTCCCCTTACAATGAGCAGTTCTTC.

For the CDR3, the DNA is TGTGCCAGCAGCCCGTTACAGGGTGCTAATGAAAAACTGTTTTTT. Encoded protein: CASSPLQGANEKLFF. The genes are TRBV5-6 and TRBJ1-4; possible D gene TRBD1, 6 bases. V lost 4 bases and J 3 bases, leaving 13 bases between the germline ends. Germline V gene data show CDR1 as SGHDT and CDR2 as YYEEEE. The CDR3 length is 15 residues.

This chain uses TRBV6-5 with TRBJ2-6; D is ambiguous. CDR3 size: 16 residues. Germline V gene lookup returns CDR1 MNHEY and CDR2 SVGAGI. Trimming removed 3 bases from V and 0 bases from J, with 9 bases in between. The CDR3 loop reads CASSYNRASGANVLTF. CDR3 DNA sequence: TGTGCCAGCAGTTATAACAGAGCCTCTGGGGCCAACGTCCTGACTTTC.

The rearrangement joins TRBV20-1 to TRBJ2-1; tentative D call: TRBD1 (6 bases). Germline lookup yields CDR1 DFQATT and CDR2 SNEGSKA (reference sequence). The CDR3 spans 13 residues. V shed 6 bases and J shed 15 bases, with 24 bases lying between them. The CDR3 nucleotides are TGCAGTGCCCTAATATCGGGACAACCTGATCTGTTCTTC. The encoded protein is CSALISGQPDLFF.

This clonotype was observed a few times. This chain uses TRBV7-2 with TRBJ2-7; D uncertain. From germline, CDR1 is SGHTA and CDR2 FQGNSA. The V end lost 5 bases, the J end lost 3 bases, and 14 bases lay between the germline ends. The CDR3 is 14 amino acids. In nucleotides, the CDR3 is TGTGCCAGCAGCCCTTGGGTTTCCAGCTACGAGCAGTACTTC. Translation: CASSPWVSSYEQYF.

The chain has TRBV11-2 and TRBJ2-1; D might be TRBD1 (5 bases). The CDR3 totals 15 residues. V shed 2 bases and J shed 0 bases, with 8 bases lying between them. Germline V lookup: CDR1 SGHAT, CDR2 FQNNGV. CDR3 bases: TGTGCCAGCAGCTTACTTAGGGGCTCCTACAATGAGCAGTTCTTC. This encodes CASSLLRGSYNEQFF.

This chain joins TRBV28 and TRBJ1-5; TRBD1 agrees at 9 bases. CDR1 and CDR2 (germline): MDHEN, SYDVKM. The CDR3 totals 15 residues. V gave up 6 bases and J gave up 2 bases; unmatched junction bases: 5. The CDR3 bases are TGTGCCAGCAGAGAACAGGGGGCTGGCAATCAGCCCCAGCATTTT. Amino acids: CASREQGAGNQPQHF.

This clonotype was observed many times. The J gene is TRBJ2-6, the V gene TRBV7-2, with D uncertain. This CDR3 contains 15 residues. Germline V gives CDR1 SGHTA, CDR2 FQGNSA. The V end lost 7 bases, the J end lost 0 bases, and 10 bases lay between the germline ends. The CDR3 DNA is TGTGCCAGCACCCCGCAGAGCTCTGGGGCCAACGTCCTGACTTTC. This gives the protein CASTPQSSGANVLTF.

The chain recombines TRBV3-1 with TRBJ2-1; TRBD2 matches 12 bases. Germline V gives CDR1 LGHDT, CDR2 YNNKEL (reference sequence). The CDR3 has 13 amino acids. V lost 6 bases to trimming and J lost 12 bases; unmatched junction nucleotides: 6. The CDR3 loop reads CASRHGTSGLQFF. Written as DNA, the CDR3 is TGTGCCAGCAGACACGGGACTAGCGGGCTGCAGTTCTTC.

The chain couples TRBV2 to TRBJ2-7; D is possibly TRBD1 or TRBD2 (5 bases each). The germline V gene has CDR1 SNHLY and CDR2 FYNNEI. V was cut by 2 bases and J by 4 bases, with 15 bases left in between. This CDR3 contains 15 residues. This CDR3 is CASSENRGVMYEQYF. For the CDR3, the DNA is TGTGCCAGCAGTGAAAATAGGGGAGTCATGTACGAGCAGTACTTC. The entire variable domain, with the rest obtained from reference TRBV2 and TRBJ2-7, is as follows: EPEVTQTPSHQVTQMGQEVILRCVPISNHLYFYWYRQILGQKVEFLVSFYNNEISEKSEIFDDQFSVERPDGSNFTLKIRSTKLEDSAMYFCASSENRGVMYEQYFGPGTRLTVT.

This sequence joins TRBV7-6 and TRBJ2-1; D call uncertain. The CDR3 spans 13 residues. The V end was cut by 5 bases, the J end by 10 bases, with 15 bases between. The germline gives CDR1 SGHVS, CDR2 FNYEAQ. The CDR3 here is CASSVSLAREQFF. The CDR3 bases are TGTGCCAGCAGCGTATCCCTCGCTAGGGAGCAGTTCTTC.

The sample holds many counts of this clonotype. The gene calls are TRBV7-2 and TRBJ2-4; TRBD2 might be the D (5 bases). In germline, CDR1 is SGHTA, CDR2 FQGNSA. Trimming took 0 bases from V and 11 from J, leaving 20 bases between them. The CDR3 is 16 amino acids. CDR3 loop: CASSLASGRLARVQYF. The CDR3 DNA reads TGTGCCAGCAGCTTAGCGTCCGGGCGCCTAGCTAGGGTTCAGTACTTC. Supplemented by reference TRBV7-2 and TRBJ2-4, the full variable domain reads GAGVSQSPSNKVTEKGKDVELRCDPISGHTALYWYRQSLGQGLEFLIYFQGNSAPDKSGLPSDRFSAERTGGSVSTLTIQRTQQEDSAVYLCASSLASGRLARVQYFGAGTRLSVL.

Many counts were recorded for this clonotype. The V call is TRBV20-1, the J call TRBJ2-1; TRBD2 matches at 7 bases. Trimming cost V 3 bases and J 6 bases; bases outside gene matches: 8. This CDR3 has 14 residues. The germline gives CDR1 DFQATT, CDR2 SNEGSKA (reference sequence). CDR3 region: CSARALLAPNEQFF. CDR3 nucleotides: TGCAGTGCTAGGGCCCTACTAGCGCCCAATGAGCAGTTCTTC.

The genes are TRBV15 and TRBJ2-7; 11 bases line up with TRBD1. This CDR3 is 15 amino acids long. Germline values: CDR1 LNHNV, CDR2 YYDKDF (reference sequence). The V segment lost 3 bases and the J segment 3 bases; nucleotides outside the gene matches: 4. CDR3 bases: TGTGCCACCAGCAGCCCGGACAGGGGGCACTACGAGCAGTACTTC. This gives the protein CATSSPDRGHYEQYF.

A word on this clonotype: A much larger clone differs by one base, so this may be a read error. The chain joins TRBV15 to TRBJ2-2; 7 bases agree with TRBD2. The CDR3 runs to 15 residues. Germline V CDR1 and CDR2: LNHNV, YYDKDF (reference sequence). CDR3 amino acids: CATCRDRGVIRELFF. The DNA of the CDR3 is TGTGCCACCTGCAGAGATCGGGGGGTCATCAGGGAGCTGTTTTTT.

The rearrangement links TRBV30 to TRBJ2-1; D could derive from TRBD1 or TRBD2 (6 bases each). The length of the CDR3 is 14 residues. Trimming took off 4 bases at V and 0 bases at J, with 10 bases between the two ends. The germline V gene encodes CDR1 GTSNPN and CDR2 SVGIG (reference sequence). CDR3 protein: CAWTRGHSYNEQFF. The CDR3 DNA follows: TGTGCCTGGACTCGGGGGCACTCCTACAATGAGCAGTTCTTC.

This clonotype was seen repeatedly, ten times or more. CDR3 protein: CASSISSGGVFNEQFF. The CDR3 DNA is TGTGCCAGCAGCATCTCTAGCGGGGGGGTTTTTAATGAGCAGTTCTTC. The chain carries TRBV13 and TRBJ2-1, with 12 positions matching TRBD2. The CDR3 is 16 residues long. Per germline, CDR1 PRHDT and CDR2 FYEKMQ (reference sequence). V dropped 5 bases and J dropped 7; count of bases not matched to a gene: 9.